These 16 T cell receptor beta chains originate from one sample sequenced in a study of blood T cells in healthy people across ages. Next came a second PCR, run for roughly 7 to 12 cycles, which used a sample-barcoded 5' primer along with a J-beta primer mix. TCRdb reprocessed the 5' RACE reads with MiXCR, giving one entry per CDR3 protein. This sample has 1.5 million to 1.9 million distinct CDR3 sequences, with about 45% found just once. The sequenced sample was blood. These receptors were obtained from a woman aged 18-30 years in good health.

This clonotype was observed a single time. This CDR3 is CASSPTGRSMSQHF. DNA of the CDR3: TGTGCCAGCAGCCCGACAGGTCGCTCCATGTCCCAGCATTTT. The chain uses TRBV6-2 or TRBV6-3 and TRBJ1-5, with a tentative D call TRBD1 (6 bases). Germline CDR1 is MNHEY and CDR2 is SVGEGT. This CDR3 has 14 amino acids. V lost 6 bases to trimming and J lost 11 bases, with 20 bases between them.

This clonotype was detected a few times. The gene calls are TRBV7-6 and TRBJ2-3; 9 bases are shared with TRBD1. This CDR3 is built from 14 residues. Unmatched junction bases numbered 5, after V lost 4 bases and J lost 6 bases. Germline CDR1 SGHVS, CDR2 FNYEAQ. The CDR3 protein is CASSSTGGLDTQYF. The CDR3 nucleotides are TGTGCCAGCAGCTCTACAGGGGGCTTGGATACGCAGTATTTT.

This chain connects TRBV7-2 to TRBJ1-2; D remains ambiguous. The CDR3 totals 13 residues. The V gene lost 1 base and the J gene lost 5 bases, with 8 bases spanning the gap. Germline loops: CDR1 SGHTA, CDR2 FQGNSA. CDR3 residues: CASSLVKGYGYTF. The CDR3 DNA reads TGTGCCAGCAGCTTAGTAAAGGGATATGGCTACACCTTC. Combining the CDR3 with reference TRBV7-2 and TRBJ1-2 gives the whole variable domain GAGVSQSPSNKVTEKGKDVELRCDPISGHTALYWYRQSLGQGLEFLIYFQGNSAPDKSGLPSDRFSAERTGGSVSTLTIQRTQQEDSAVYLCASSLVKGYGYTFGSGTRLTVV.

The chain has TRBV3-1 and TRBJ1-1, with 10 bases identical to TRBD1. Looked up from germline, CDR1 is LGHDT and CDR2 is YNNKEL (reference sequence). This CDR3 spans 14 amino acids. V lost 2 bases and J lost 13; bases outside the gene matches: 10. The CDR3 nucleotides read TGTGCCAGCAGCCAATTTCGGACAGGGGGTTTGGTTTTCTTT. It encodes CASSQFRTGGLVFF.

This clonotype was counted a few times. The chain recombines TRBV20-1 with TRBJ2-1; a weak D match, TRBD1 (6 bases). The J call may be faulty, since TRBJ2-7 better matches the DNA end. The CDR3 contains 16 residues. The germline CDR1 and CDR2 sequences are DFQATT and SNEGSKA (reference sequence). The CDR3 spells CSANSRGGFRYNEQYF. In DNA, the CDR3 is TGCAGTGCTAACTCCCGAGGGGGATTCAGGTACAATGAGCAGTACTTC.

This clonotype was counted only a few times. The CDR3 DNA follows: TGTGCCAGCACTGGACAGGGTAACCAAGAGACCCAGTACTTC. It encodes CASTGQGNQETQYF. The chain carries TRBV2 and TRBJ2-5, with 8 bases matching TRBD1. The J segment lost 0 bases and the V segment lost 7 bases, leaving 4 bases of the junction unmatched. The CDR3 has 14 amino acids. The germline gives CDR1 SNHLY, CDR2 FYNNEI. The full variable domain, its missing parts supplied by reference TRBV2 and TRBJ2-5, is EPEVTQTPSHQVTQMGQEVILRCVPISNHLYFYWYRQILGQKVEFLVSFYNNEISEKSEIFDDQFSVERPDGSNFTLKIRSTKLEDSAMYFCASTGQGNQETQYFGPGTRLLVL.

About this clonotype: Mismatch with germline at one junction end may stem from a read error. This chain joins TRBV12-3 or TRBV12-4 and TRBJ2-7; possible D gene TRBD2, 5 bases. CDR3 length: 13 residues. The CDR3 nucleotides read TGTGCCAGCAGTTTAGTGACTACCTACAAGCAGTACTTC. It encodes CASSLVTTYKQYF.

On this clonotype: The junction does not match germline at one end; this may be a read error. The chain couples TRBV27 to TRBJ1-2, with D possibly matching TRBD1 (6 bases). This CDR3 is built from 17 residues. Germline CDR1 reads MNHEY; CDR2 reads SMNVEV (reference sequence). CDR3 sequence: CASSPPPGAGVSYGCTF. The DNA for the CDR3 is TGTGCCAGCAGTCCACCCCCAGGAGCAGGGGTGAGCTATGGCTGCACCTTC.

This chain uses TRBV20-1 with TRBJ1-6; D gene ambiguous. CDR3 size: 13 residues. Trimming cost V 0 bases and J 7 bases, with 7 bases left between them. The germline V gene encodes CDR1 DFQATT and CDR2 SNEGSKA (reference sequence). Written as DNA, the CDR3 is TGCAGTGCTAGAGACAGGTCCAATTCACCCCTCCACTTT. Translation: CSARDRSNSPLHF.

J is TRBJ1-2 and V is TRBV6-5; TRBD1 aligns across 7 bases. The CDR3 is 13 residues long. The V and J ends lost 6 bases and 6 bases, in that order; junction bases with no gene match: 7. CDR1 and CDR2 from the germline V gene are MNHEY and SVGAGI. The CDR3 nucleotides read TGTGCCAGCAGACGTGACAGGGTTGATGGCTACACCTTC. Protein product: CASRRDRVDGYTF.

The table lists this clonotype with a few counts. The chain uses TRBV5-1 and TRBJ1-1, with TRBD1 identical over 7 bases. V trimming: 0 bases; J trimming: 11 bases; junction bases outside the gene matches: 4. The CDR3 totals 12 residues. Germline V gene sequence: CDR1 SGHRS, CDR2 YFSETQ. The CDR3 sequence is CASSLEGAGAFF. DNA for the CDR3: TGCGCCAGCAGCTTGGAGGGGGCTGGGGCTTTCTTT.

This clonotype was counted many times. The genes are TRBV10-3 and TRBJ2-7, with 12 nucleotides matching TRBD2. CDR1 ENHRY and CDR2 SYGVKD come from the germline V gene. With 4 bases clipped from V and 3 bases from J, the junction kept 7 bases outside the gene matches. CDR3 length: 16 residues. CDR3 in DNA: TGTGCCATCAGTGGAAGCCTAGCGGGGGGGTTCTACGAGCAGTACTTC. Protein sequence: CAISGSLAGGFYEQYF.

The chain carries TRBV12-3 or TRBV12-4 and TRBJ2-1; D assignment may be TRBD1 or TRBD2 (5 bases each). The CDR3 has 15 residues. V lost 6 bases and J 7 bases, leaving 19 bases between the germline ends. The CDR3, as DNA: TGTGCCAGCAGCTTAACGCGAGGGGCTAGGAATGAGCAGTTCTTC. Translation: CASSLTRGARNEQFF.

The genes are TRBV2 and TRBJ2-3; no clear D gene. Germline values: CDR1 SNHLY, CDR2 FYNNEI. This CDR3 contains 13 residues. V lost 8 bases, J lost 1 base, and 10 bases lay in between. The CDR3 protein is CASGVLRTDTQYF. The CDR3 nucleotides read TGTGCCAGCGGGGTGCTCCGCACAGATACGCAGTATTTT.

This clonotype was detected only a few times. The chain combines TRBV4-3 with TRBJ1-1; 9 bases match TRBD1. CDR1 LGHNA and CDR2 YSLEER come from the germline V gene. J gave up 5 bases and V 4 bases, and 5 bases lay outside the gene matches. The CDR3 length is 14 residues. Here the CDR3 reads CASSPSTGGTEAFF. In DNA form, the CDR3 reads TGCGCCAGCAGCCCATCGACAGGGGGAACTGAAGCTTTCTTT.

The rearrangement joins TRBV20-1 to TRBJ1-2, with TRBD1 matching over 7 bases. Germline CDR1 and CDR2: DFQATT and SNEGSKA (reference sequence). The ends lost 6 bases at V and 3 bases at J; junction bases unmatched: 10. The CDR3 runs to 14 residues. This CDR3 reads CSARGQRGDYGYTF. CDR3 DNA sequence: TGCAGTGCCAGGGGACAGCGGGGAGACTATGGCTACACCTTC.